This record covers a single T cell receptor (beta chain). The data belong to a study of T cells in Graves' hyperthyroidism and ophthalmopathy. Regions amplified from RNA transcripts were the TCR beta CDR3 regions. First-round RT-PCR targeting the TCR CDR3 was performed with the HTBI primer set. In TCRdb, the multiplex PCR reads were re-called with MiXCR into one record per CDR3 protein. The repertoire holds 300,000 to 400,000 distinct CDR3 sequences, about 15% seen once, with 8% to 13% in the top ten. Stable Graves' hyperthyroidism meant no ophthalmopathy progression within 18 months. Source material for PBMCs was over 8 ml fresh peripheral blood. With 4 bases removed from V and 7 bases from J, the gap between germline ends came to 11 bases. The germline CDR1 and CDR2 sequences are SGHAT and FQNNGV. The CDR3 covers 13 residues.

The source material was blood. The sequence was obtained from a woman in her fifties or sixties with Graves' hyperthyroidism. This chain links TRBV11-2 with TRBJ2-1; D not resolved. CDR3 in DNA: TGTGCCAGCAGCTCCACTGAGAGGAATGAGCAGTTCTTC. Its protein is CASSSTERNEQFF. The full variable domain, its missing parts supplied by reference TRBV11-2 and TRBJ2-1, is EAGVAQSPRYKIIEKRQSVAFWCNPISGHATLYWYQQILGQGPKLLIQFQNNGVVDDSQLPKDRFSAERLKGVDSTLKIQPAKLEDSAVYLCASSSTERNEQFFGPGTRLTVL.